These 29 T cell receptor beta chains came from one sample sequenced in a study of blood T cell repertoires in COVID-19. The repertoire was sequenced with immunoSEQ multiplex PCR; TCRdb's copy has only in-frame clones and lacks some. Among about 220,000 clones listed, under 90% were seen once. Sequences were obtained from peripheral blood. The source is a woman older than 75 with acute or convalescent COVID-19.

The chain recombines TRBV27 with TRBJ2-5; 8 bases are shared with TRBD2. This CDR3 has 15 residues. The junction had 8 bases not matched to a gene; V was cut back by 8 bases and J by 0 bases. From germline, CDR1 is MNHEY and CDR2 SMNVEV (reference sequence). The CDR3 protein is CASPSRGGYQETQYF. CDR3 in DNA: TGTGCCAGCCCTTCCCGGGGGGGGTACCAAGAGACCCAGTACTTC.

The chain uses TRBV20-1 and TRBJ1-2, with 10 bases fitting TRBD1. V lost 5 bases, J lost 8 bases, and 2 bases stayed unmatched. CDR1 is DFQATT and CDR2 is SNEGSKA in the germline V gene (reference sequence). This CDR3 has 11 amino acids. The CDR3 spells CSAGTGVGYTF. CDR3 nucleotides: TGCAGTGCTGGGACAGGGGTCGGCTACACCTTC.

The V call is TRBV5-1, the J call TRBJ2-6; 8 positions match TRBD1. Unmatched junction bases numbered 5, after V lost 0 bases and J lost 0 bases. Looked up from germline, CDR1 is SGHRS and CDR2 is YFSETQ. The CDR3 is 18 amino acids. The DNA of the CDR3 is TGCGCCAGCAGCTTGGTGCGGACAGGGACCTCTGGGGCCAACGTCCTGACTTTC. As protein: CASSLVRTGTSGANVLTF.

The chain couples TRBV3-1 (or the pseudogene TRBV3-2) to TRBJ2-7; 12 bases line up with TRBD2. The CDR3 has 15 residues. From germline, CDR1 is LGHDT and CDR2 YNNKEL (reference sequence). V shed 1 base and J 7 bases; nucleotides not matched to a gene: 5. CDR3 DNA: TGTGCCAGCAGCCAAGGGACTAGCGGGGCCCGGGAGCAGTACTTC. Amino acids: CASSQGTSGAREQYF.

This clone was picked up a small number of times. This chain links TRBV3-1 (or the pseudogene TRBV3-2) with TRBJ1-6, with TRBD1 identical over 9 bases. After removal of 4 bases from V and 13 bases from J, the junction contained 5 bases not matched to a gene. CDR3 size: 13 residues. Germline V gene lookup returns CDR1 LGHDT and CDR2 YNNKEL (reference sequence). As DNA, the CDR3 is TGTGCCAGCAGCCCCGGGACAGGGTCGCCCCTCCACTTT. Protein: CASSPGTGSPLHF.

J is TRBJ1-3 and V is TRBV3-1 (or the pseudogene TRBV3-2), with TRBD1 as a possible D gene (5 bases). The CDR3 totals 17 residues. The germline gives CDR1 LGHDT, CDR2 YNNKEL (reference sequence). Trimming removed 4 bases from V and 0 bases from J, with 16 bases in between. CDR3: CASSPLWTLRSGNTIYF. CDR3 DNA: TGTGCCAGCAGCCCCCTCTGGACACTCCGCTCTGGAAACACCATATATTTT.

The CDR3 region is CASSIGTGVSYEQYF. The CDR3 DNA reads TGTGCCAGTAGTATAGGTACAGGGGTCTCCTACGAGCAGTACTTC. The chain employs TRBV19 and TRBJ2-7; 7 bases fit TRBD1. CDR1 is LNHDA and CDR2 is SQIVND in the germline V gene (reference sequence). The CDR3 contains 15 residues. J lost 0 bases, V lost 1 base, and 3 bases had no gene match.

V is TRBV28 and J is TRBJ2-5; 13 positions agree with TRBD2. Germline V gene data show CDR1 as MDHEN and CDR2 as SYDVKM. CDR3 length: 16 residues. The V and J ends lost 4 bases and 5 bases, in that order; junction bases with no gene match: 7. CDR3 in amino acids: CASSSGLAGALETQYF. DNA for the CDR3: TGTGCCAGCAGTTCCGGACTAGCGGGGGCGTTGGAGACCCAGTACTTC.

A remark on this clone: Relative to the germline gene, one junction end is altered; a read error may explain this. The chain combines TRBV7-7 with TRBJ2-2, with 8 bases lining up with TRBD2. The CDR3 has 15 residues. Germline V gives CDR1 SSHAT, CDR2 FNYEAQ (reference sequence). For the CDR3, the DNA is TGTGCTAGCAGCCGCGGGGGGACGAACACCGGGGAGCTGTTTTTT. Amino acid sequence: CASSRGGTNTGELFF.

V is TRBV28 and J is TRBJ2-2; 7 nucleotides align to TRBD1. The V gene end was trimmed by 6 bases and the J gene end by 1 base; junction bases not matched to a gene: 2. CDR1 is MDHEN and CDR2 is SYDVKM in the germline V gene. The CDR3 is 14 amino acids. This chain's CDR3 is CASSRQGNTGELFF. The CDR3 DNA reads TGTGCCAGCAGCCGACAGGGGAACACCGGGGAGCTGTTTTTT.

CDR3 in amino acids: CASSPLTGGNTEAFF. Written as DNA, the CDR3 is TGTGCCAGCAGCCCCTTGACAGGGGGCAACACTGAAGCTTTCTTT. The rearrangement links TRBV3-1 (or the pseudogene TRBV3-2) to TRBJ1-1; 10 nucleotides align to TRBD1. V shed 4 bases, J shed 2 bases, and the junction held 4 bases outside the gene matches. CDR3 length: 15 residues. Per the germline V gene, CDR1 is LGHDT and CDR2 is YNNKEL (reference sequence).

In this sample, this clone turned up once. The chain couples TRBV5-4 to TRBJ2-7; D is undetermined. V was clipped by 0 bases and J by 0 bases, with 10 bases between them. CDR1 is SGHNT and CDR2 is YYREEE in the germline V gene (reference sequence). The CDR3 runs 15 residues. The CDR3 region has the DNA TGTGCCAGCAGCTTGGATCAGGTATCCTCCTACGAGCAGTACTTC. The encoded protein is CASSLDQVSSYEQYF. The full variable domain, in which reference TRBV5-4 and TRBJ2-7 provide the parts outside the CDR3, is ETGVTQSPTHLIKTRGQQVTLRCSSQSGHNTVSWYQQALGQGPQFIFQYYREEENGRGNFPPRFSGLQFPNYSSELNVNALELDDSALYLCASSLDQVSSYEQYFGPGTRLTVT.

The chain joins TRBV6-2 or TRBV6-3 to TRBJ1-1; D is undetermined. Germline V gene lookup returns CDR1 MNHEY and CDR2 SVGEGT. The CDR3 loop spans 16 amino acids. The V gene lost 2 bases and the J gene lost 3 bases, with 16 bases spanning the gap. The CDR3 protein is CASSYRVGIGDTEAFF. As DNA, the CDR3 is TGTGCCAGCAGTTACAGGGTCGGGATCGGGGACACTGAAGCTTTCTTT.

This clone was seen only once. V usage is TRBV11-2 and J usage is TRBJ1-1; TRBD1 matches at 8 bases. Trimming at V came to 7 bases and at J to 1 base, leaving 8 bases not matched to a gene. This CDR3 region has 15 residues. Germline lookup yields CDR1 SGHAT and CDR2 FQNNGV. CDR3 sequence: CASTSQGATNTEAFF. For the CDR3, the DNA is TGTGCCAGCACGTCCCAGGGGGCGACGAACACTGAAGCTTTCTTT.

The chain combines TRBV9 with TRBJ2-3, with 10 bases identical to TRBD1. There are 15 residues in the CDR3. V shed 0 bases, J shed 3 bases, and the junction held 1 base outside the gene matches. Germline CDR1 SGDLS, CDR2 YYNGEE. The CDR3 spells CASSVGGQGTDTQYF. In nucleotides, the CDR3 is TGTGCCAGCAGCGTAGGGGGACAGGGGACAGATACGCAGTATTTT.

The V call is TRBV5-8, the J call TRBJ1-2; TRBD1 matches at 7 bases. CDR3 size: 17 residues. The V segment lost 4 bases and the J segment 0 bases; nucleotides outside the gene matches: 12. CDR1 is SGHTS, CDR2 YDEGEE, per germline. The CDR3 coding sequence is TGTGCCAGCAGCCCCGGGACAGTGCAAACCCCTAACTATGGCTACACCTTC. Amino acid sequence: CASSPGTVQTPNYGYTF. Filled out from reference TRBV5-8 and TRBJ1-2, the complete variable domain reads EAGVTQSPTHLIKTRGQQATLRCSPISGHTSVYWYQQALGLGLQFLLWYDEGEERNRGNFPPRFSGRQFPNYSSELNVNALELEDSALYLCASSPGTVQTPNYGYTFGSGTRLTVV.

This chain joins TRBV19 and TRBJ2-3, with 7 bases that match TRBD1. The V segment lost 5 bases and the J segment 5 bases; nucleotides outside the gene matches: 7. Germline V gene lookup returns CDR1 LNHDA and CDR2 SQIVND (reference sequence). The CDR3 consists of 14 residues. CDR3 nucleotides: TGTGCCAGTAGTCTCCAACAGGGGCAAGATACGCAGTATTTT. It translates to CASSLQQGQDTQYF.

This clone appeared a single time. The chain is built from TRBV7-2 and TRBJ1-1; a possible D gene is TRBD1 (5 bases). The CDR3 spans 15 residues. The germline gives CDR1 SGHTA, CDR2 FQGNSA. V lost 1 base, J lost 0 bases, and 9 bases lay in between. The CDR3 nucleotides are TGTGCCAGCAGCTTAGGCGCAGGGATGAACACTGAAGCTTTCTTT. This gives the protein CASSLGAGMNTEAFF.

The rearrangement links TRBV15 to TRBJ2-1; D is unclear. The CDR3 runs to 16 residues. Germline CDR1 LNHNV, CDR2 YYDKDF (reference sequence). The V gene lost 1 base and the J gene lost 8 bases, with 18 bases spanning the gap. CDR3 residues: CATSRALVPAIDEQFF. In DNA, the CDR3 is TGTGCCACCAGCAGAGCTCTAGTACCGGCAATCGATGAGCAGTTCTTC.

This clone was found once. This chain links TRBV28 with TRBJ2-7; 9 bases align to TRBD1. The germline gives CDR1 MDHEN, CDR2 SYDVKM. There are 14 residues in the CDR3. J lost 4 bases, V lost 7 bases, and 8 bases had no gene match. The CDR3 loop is CASTSTGGAYEQYF. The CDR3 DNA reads TGTGCCAGCACAAGCACAGGGGGCGCTTACGAGCAGTACTTC.

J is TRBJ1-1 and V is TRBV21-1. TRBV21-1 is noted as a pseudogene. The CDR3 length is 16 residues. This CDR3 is CASSKGGPSLNTEAFF. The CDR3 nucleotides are TGTGCCAGCAGCAAAGGCGGTCCCAGCTTGAACACTGAAGCTTTCTTT.

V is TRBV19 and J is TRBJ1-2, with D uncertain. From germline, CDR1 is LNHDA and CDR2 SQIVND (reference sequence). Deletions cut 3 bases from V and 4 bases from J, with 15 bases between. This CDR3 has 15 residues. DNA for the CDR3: TGTGCCAGTAGTATGGTTGGGAGCGGCCCCTATGGCTACACCTTC. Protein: CASSMVGSGPYGYTF.

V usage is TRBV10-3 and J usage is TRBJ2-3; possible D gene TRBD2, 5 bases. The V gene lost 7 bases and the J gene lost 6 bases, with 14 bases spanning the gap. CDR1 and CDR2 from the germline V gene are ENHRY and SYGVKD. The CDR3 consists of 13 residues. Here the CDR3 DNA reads TGTGCCATCACGGCCCAACCGGGGGATACGCAGTATTTT. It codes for CAITAQPGDTQYF.

This chain's CDR3 is CASRPDRGFYGYTF. The CDR3 coding sequence is TGTGCCAGCAGACCGGACAGGGGCTTCTATGGCTACACCTTC. V gene TRBV27 combines with J gene TRBJ1-2, with 9 bases fitting TRBD1. CDR1 and CDR2 from the germline V gene are MNHEY and SMNVEV (reference sequence). The CDR3 has 14 amino acids. V lost 6 bases, J lost 4 bases, and 6 bases stayed unmatched.

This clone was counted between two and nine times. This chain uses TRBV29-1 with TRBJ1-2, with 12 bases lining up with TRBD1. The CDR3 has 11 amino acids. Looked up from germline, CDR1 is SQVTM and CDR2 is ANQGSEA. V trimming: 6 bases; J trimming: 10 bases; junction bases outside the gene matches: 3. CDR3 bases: TGCAGCGTGGGACAGGGGGCCTCCTACACCTTC. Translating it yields CSVGQGASYTF.

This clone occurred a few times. CDR3 sequence (DNA): TGTGCCAGCAGCGCAGTAACCTACGAGCAGTACTTC. Amino acids: CASSAVTYEQYF. This chain links TRBV7-9 with TRBJ2-7; D gene unclear. The CDR3 consists of 12 residues. The germline V and J ends were trimmed by 5 bases and 2 bases, with 7 bases remaining between them. CDR1 is SEHNR and CDR2 is FQNEAQ in the germline V gene (reference sequence). The entire variable domain, with the rest obtained from reference TRBV7-9 and TRBJ2-7, is as follows: DTGVSQNPRHKITKRGQNVTFRCDPISEHNRLYWYRQTLGQGPEFLTYFQNEAQLEKSRLLSDRFSAERPKGSFSTLEIQRTEQGDSAMYLCASSAVTYEQYFGPGTRLTVT.

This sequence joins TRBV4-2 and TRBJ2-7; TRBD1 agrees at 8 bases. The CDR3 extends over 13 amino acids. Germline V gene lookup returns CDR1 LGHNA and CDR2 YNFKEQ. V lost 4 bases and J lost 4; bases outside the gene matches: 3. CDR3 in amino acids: CASSPRTGYEQYF. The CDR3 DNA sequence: TGTGCCAGCAGCCCCCGGACAGGGTACGAGCAGTACTTC.

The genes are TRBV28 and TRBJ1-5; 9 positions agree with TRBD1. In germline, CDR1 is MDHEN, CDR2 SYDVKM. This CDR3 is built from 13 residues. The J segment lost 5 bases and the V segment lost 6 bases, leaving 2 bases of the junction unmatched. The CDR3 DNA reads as TGTGCCAGCAGACGGGACAGGGATCAGCCCCAGCATTTT. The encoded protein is CASRRDRDQPQHF.

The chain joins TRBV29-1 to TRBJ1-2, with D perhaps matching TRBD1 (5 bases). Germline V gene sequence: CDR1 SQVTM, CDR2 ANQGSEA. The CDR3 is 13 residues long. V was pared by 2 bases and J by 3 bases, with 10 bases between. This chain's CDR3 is CSVEQGGYYGYTF. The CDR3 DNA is TGCAGCGTTGAACAGGGAGGTTACTATGGCTACACCTTC.